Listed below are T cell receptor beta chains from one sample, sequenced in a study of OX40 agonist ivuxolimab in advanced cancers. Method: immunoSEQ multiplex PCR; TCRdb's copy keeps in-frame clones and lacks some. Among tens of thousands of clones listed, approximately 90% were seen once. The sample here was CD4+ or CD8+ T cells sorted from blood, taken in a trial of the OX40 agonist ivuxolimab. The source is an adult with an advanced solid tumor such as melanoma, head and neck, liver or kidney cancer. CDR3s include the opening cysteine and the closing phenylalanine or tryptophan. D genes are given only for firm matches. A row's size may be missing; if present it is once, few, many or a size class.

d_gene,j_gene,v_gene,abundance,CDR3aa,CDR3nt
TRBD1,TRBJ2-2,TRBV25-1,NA,CASSRTGGSGELFF,TGTGCCAGCAGCAGGACAGGGGGGTCCGGGGAGCTGTTTTTT
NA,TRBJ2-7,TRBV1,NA,CASSQVPGYEQYF,TGCGCCAGCAGCCAAGTCCCCGGCTACGAGCAGTACTTC
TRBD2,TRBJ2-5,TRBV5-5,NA,CASSGWEGETQYF,TGTGCCAGCAGCGGCTGGGAGGGTGAGACCCAGTACTTC
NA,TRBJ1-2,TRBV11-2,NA,CASSKTGISYGYTF,TGTGCCAGCAGCAAGACAGGCATTTCCTATGGCTACACCTTC
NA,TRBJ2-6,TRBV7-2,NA,CASSLRSSGANVLTF,TGTGCCAGCAGCTTACGGAGCTCTGGGGCCAACGTCCTGACTTTC
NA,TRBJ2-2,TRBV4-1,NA,CASSLRGGSGSNTGELFF,TGCGCCAGCAGCCTGAGGGGGGGGAGCGGGTCGAACACCGGGGAGCTGTTTTTT
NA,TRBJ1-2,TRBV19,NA,CASSIGQDYGYTF,TGTGCCAGTAGTATTGGTCAGGACTATGGCTACACCTTC
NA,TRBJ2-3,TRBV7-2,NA,CASSLLSGFTDTQYF,TGTGCCAGCAGCTTACTGTCGGGGTTCACAGATACGCAGTATTTT
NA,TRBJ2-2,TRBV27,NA,CASSSTLVSGELFF,TGTGCCAGCAGTTCGACACTAGTTTCCGGGGAGCTGTTTTTT
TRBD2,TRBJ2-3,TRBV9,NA,CASSVRHRTAGGGDTQYF,TGTGCCAGCAGCGTCCGACACCGCACAGCGGGGGGGGGAGATACGCAGTATTTT
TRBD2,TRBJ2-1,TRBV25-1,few,CASSAHRGGSNEQFF,TGTGCCAGCAGTGCGCATCGGGGGGGTTCGAATGAGCAGTTCTTC
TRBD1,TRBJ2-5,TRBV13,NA,CASSLTGQGPETQYF,TGTGCCAGCAGCTTAACAGGACAGGGCCCGGAGACCCAGTACTTC
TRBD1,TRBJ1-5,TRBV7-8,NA,CASSLRTGGNQPQHF,TGTGCCAGCAGCCTTCGGACAGGGGGCAATCAGCCCCAGCATTTT
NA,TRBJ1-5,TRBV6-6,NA,CASSSQGNQPQHF,TGTGCCAGCAGCTCACAGGGAAATCAGCCCCAGCATTTT
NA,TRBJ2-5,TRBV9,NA,CASSVGGGGETQYF,TGTGCCAGCAGCGTAGGGGGTGGGGGGGAGACCCAGTACTTC
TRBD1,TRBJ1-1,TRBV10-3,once,CAISARQGNTEAFF,TGTGCCATCAGTGCCAGACAGGGGAACACTGAAGCTTTCTTT
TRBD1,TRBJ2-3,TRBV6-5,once,CASTYPGQGSVTQYF,TGTGCCAGCACCTACCCGGGACAGGGGAGTGTTACGCAGTATTTT
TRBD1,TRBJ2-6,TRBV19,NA,CASSTPTGGGSGANVLTF,TGTGCCAGTAGTACCCCGACAGGGGGGGGCTCTGGGGCCAACGTCCTGACTTTC
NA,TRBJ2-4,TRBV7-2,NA,CASSPPSGVIQYF,TGTGCCAGCAGCCCCCCCTCGGGAGTCATTCAGTACTTC
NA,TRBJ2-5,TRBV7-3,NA,CASSLGNGGQETQYF,TGTGCCAGCAGCTTAGGGAACGGAGGCCAAGAGACCCAGTACTTC
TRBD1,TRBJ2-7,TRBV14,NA,CASSLTGAGYEQYF,TGTGCCAGCAGCCTGACAGGGGCTGGCTACGAGCAGTACTTC
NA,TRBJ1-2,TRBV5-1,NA,CASSGWDGNYGYTF,TGCGCCAGCAGCGGGTGGGACGGCAACTATGGCTACACCTTC
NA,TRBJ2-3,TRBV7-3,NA,CASSLGSITDTQYF,TGTGCCAGCAGCTTAGGGAGTATCACAGATACGCAGTATTTT
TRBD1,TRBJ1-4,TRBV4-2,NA,CASSGGTGGFLGEKLFF,TGTGCCAGCAGCGGGGGGACAGGGGGCTTTTTGGGCGAAAAACTGTTTTTT
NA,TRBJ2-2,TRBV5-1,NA,CASSLRAGSTGELFF,TGCGCCAGCAGCTTGCGAGCGGGCTCCACCGGGGAGCTGTTTTTT
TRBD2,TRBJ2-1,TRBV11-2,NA,CASSLEAGGPTPYNEQFF,TGTGCCAGCAGCTTAGAAGCGGGAGGGCCGACCCCCTACAATGAGCAGTTCTTC
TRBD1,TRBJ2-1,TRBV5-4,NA,CASSTGQGSLYNEQFF,TGTGCCAGCAGCACAGGACAGGGAAGCCTTTACAATGAGCAGTTCTTC
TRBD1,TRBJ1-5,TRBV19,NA,CASSKGQGGPQHF,TGTGCCAGTAGTAAGGGACAGGGTGGACCCCAGCATTTT
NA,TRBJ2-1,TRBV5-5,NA,CASSFSGSSYNEQFF,TGTGCCAGCAGCTTTTCGGGCAGCTCCTACAATGAGCAGTTCTTC
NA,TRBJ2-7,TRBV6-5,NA,CASSYSIGNEQYF,TGTGCCAGCAGTTACTCGATCGGCAACGAGCAGTACTTC
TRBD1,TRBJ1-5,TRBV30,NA,CAWSNRGFGNQPQHF,TGTGCCTGGAGTAACAGGGGATTTGGCAATCAGCCCCAGCATTTT
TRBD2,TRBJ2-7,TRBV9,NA,CASSVASGSLYEQYF,TGTGCCAGCAGCGTAGCCAGCGGGAGTCTGTACGAGCAGTACTTC
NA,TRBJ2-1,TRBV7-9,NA,CASSARYNEQFF,TGTGCCAGCAGCGCGAGATACAATGAGCAGTTCTTC
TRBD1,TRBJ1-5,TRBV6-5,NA,CASSYSATGDQPQHF,TGTGCCAGCAGTTACTCAGCGACAGGGGATCAGCCCCAGCATTTT
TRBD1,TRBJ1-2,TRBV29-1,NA,CSVDTAGQGRRANYGYTF,TGCAGCGTTGATACGGCGGGACAGGGGAGAAGAGCTAACTATGGCTACACCTTC